This T cell receptor beta chain was identified in a study of cytomegalovirus exposure and HLA in healthy donors. To note about this clone: What it recognizes is unknown.

It was with 60 Vbeta and 13 Jbeta primers that the PCR ran. Produced via immunoSEQ multiplex PCR; TCRdb's table is partial and in-frame only. The data hold 78,000 or so clones, with 62% observed a single time. Donors were ostensibly healthy at sampling, although undocumented immune exposures were probable. Study-wide results and limits: From TCR beta sequences, most subjects' HLA-A and HLA-B alleles were reportedly predicted accurately. Compared with the roughly 670-donor mean, an Asian-associated ancestry cluster reportedly had fewer N-insertions, according to a later analysis. Most likely, a cluster of highly shared sequence variants arose as a sequencing artifact.

The sample consisted of PBMCs. The TCR comes from a male donor in good health and CMV-seropositive.

The CDR3: CASRNRLADLAKNIQYF. For the CDR3, the DNA is TGTGCCAGCAGAAATCGGCTAGCGGATCTAGCCAAAAACATTCAGTACTTC. The chain is built from TRBV21-1 and TRBJ2-4; the table's D gene call, TRBD2, was not cross checked with the DNA. TRBV21-1 is a pseudogene segment. The CDR3 covers 17 residues.